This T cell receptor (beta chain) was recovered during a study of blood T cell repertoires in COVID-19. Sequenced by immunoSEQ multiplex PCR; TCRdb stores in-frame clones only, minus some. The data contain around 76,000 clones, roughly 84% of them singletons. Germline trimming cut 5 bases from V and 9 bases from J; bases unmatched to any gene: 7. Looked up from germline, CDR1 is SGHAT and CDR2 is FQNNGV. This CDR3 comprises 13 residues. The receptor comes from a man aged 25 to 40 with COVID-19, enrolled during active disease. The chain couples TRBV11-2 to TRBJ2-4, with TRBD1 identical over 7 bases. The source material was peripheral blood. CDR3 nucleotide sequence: TGTGCCAGCAGCATAACAGGGGAAAGCATTCAGTACTTC. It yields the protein CASSITGESIQYF.